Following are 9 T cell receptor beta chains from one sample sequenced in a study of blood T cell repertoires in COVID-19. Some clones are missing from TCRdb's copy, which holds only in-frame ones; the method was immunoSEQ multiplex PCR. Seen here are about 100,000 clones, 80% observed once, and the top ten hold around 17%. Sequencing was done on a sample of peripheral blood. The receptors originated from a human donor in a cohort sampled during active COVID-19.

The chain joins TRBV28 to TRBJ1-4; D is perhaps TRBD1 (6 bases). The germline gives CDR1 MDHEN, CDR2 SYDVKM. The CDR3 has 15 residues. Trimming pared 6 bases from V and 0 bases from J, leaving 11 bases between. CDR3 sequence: CASSRQAATNEKLFF. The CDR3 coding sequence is TGTGCCAGCAGCAGACAGGCTGCAACTAATGAAAAACTGTTTTTT.

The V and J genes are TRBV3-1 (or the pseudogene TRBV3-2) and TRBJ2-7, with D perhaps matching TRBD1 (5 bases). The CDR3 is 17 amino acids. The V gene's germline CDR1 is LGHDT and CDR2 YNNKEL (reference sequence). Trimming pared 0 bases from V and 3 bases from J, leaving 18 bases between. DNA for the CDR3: TGTGCCAGCAGCCAAGATCCCGTCACAATCAGGGTCTACGAGCAGTACTTC. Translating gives CASSQDPVTIRVYEQYF.

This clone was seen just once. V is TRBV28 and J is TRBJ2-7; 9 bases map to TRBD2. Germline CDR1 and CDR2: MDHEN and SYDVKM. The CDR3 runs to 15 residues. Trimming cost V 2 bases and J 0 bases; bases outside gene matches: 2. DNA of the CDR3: TGTGCCAGCAGTTTAGCGGGAGGGGGCTCCTACGAGCAGTACTTC. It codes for CASSLAGGGSYEQYF. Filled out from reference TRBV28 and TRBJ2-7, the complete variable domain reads DVKVTQSSRYLVKRTGEKVFLECVQDMDHENMFWYRQDPGLGLRLIYFSYDVKMKEKGDIPEGYSVSREKKERFSLILESASTNQTSMYLCASSLAGGGSYEQYFGPGTRLTVT.

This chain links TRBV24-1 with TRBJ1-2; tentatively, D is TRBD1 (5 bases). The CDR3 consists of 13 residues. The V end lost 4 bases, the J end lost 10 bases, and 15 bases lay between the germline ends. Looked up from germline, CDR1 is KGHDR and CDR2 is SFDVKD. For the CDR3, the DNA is TGTGCCACCAGTGACAGAATCGGGGGATTCTACACCTTC. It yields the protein CATSDRIGGFYTF.

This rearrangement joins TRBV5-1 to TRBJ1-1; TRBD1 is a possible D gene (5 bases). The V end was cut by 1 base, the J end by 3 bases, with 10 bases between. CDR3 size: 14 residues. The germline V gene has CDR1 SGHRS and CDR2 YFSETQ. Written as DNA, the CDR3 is TGCGCCAGCAGCTTGTATGGGGGGGACACTGAAGCTTTCTTT. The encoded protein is CASSLYGGDTEAFF.

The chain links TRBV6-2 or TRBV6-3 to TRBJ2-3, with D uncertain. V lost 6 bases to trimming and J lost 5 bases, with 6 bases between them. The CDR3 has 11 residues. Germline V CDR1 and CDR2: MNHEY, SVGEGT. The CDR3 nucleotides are TGTGCCAGCAGCCATCAAGATACGCAGTATTTT. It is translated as CASSHQDTQYF.

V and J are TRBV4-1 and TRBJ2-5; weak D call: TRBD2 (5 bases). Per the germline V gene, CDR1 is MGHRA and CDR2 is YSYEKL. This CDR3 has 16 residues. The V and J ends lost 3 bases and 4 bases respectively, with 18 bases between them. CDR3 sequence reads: CASSQGGLLAAETQYF. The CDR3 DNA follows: TGCGCCAGCAGCCAGGGTGGACTTCTAGCTGCAGAGACCCAGTACTTC.

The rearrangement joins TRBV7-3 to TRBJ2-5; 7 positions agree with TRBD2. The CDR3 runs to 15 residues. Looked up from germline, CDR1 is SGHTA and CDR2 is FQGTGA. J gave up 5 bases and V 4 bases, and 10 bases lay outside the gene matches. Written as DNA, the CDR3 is TGTGCCAGCAGCTCTCAAGCGGGGAGCTGGGAGACCCAGTACTTC. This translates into CASSSQAGSWETQYF.

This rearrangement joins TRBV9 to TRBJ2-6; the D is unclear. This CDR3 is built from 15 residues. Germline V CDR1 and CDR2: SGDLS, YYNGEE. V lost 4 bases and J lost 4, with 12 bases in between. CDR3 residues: CASSQTEVGANVLTF. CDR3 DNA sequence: TGTGCCAGCAGCCAAACCGAGGTAGGGGCCAACGTCCTGACTTTC.